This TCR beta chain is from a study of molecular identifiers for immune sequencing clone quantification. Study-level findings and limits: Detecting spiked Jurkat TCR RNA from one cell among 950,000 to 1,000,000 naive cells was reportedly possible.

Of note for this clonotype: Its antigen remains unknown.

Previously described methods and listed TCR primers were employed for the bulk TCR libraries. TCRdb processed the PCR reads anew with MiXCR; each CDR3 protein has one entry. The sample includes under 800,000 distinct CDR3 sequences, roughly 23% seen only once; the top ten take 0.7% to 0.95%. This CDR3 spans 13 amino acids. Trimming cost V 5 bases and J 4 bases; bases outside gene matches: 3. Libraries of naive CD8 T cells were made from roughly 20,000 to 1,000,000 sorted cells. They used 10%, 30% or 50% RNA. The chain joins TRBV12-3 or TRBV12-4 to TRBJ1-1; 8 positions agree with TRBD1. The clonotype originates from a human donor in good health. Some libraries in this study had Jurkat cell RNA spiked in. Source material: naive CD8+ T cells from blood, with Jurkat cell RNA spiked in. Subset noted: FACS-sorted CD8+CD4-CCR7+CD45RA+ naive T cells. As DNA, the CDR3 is TGTGCCAGCAGTAAAGGACAGGGCACTGAAGCTTTCTTT. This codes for CASSKGQGTEAFF.